Following are 22 T cell receptor beta chains from one sample sequenced in a study of blood T cell repertoires in COVID-19. Measured with immunoSEQ multiplex PCR; TCRdb has only the in-frame clones, and not every one. The sample lists about 140,000 clones; 80% to 90% were seen once. The source material was peripheral blood. The receptor source for this set is a woman aged 45-65 years with acute or convalescent COVID-19.

This chain connects TRBV24-1 to TRBJ1-3; D ambiguous. The CDR3 covers 14 residues. V lost 4 bases, J lost 2 bases, and 8 bases lay in between. CDR1 and CDR2 from the germline V gene are KGHDR and SFDVKD. The CDR3 spells CATSDPRTGNTIYF. The CDR3 nucleotides read TGTGCCACCAGTGACCCCCGTACTGGAAACACCATATATTTT.

The CDR3 DNA is TGTGCCAGCAGTGACCGACAGGGATCGAAGCCCCAGCATTTT. Its translation: CASSDRQGSKPQHF. This chain uses TRBV6-1 with TRBJ1-5, with TRBD1 matching over 7 bases. The CDR3 is made up of 14 amino acids. Trimming took 3 bases from V and 8 from J; bases not matched to a gene: 7. Looked up from germline, CDR1 is MNHNS and CDR2 is SASEGT.

In its sample, this clone was seen once. The chain couples TRBV2 to TRBJ1-5; the D is unclear. This CDR3 comprises 15 residues. CDR1 is SNHLY, CDR2 FYNNEI, per germline. Trimming removed 2 bases at V and 2 bases at J, with 10 bases between. The DNA of the CDR3 is TGTGCCAGCAGTGAACGGTCCTCGCGCAATCAGCCCCAGCATTTT. Its translation: CASSERSSRNQPQHF.

As DNA, the CDR3 is TGTGCCAGCAGCTCAGGCCCGGGACAGTCGTACTACGAGCAGTACTTC. This translates into CASSSGPGQSYYEQYF. This chain joins TRBV11-2 and TRBJ2-7, with 7 positions matching TRBD1. The germline CDR1 and CDR2 sequences are SGHAT and FQNNGV. The CDR3 is made up of 16 amino acids. The V gene end was trimmed by 4 bases and the J gene end by 3 bases; junction bases not matched to a gene: 12.

The chain combines TRBV7-9 with TRBJ1-4; weak D call: TRBD1 (6 bases). This CDR3 has 16 residues. Germline-derived CDR1 and CDR2 are SEHNR and FQNEAQ (reference sequence). The germline V and J ends were trimmed by 5 bases and 0 bases, with 13 bases remaining between them. For the CDR3, the DNA is TGTGCCAGCAGCGACGGACAGCTTTCAACTAATGAAAAACTGTTTTTT. Its protein product is CASSDGQLSTNEKLFF.

The chain uses TRBV7-9 and TRBJ1-5, with 7 positions matching TRBD1. V lost 3 bases, J lost 3 bases, and 2 bases stayed unmatched. From germline, CDR1 is SEHNR and CDR2 FQNEAQ (reference sequence). This CDR3 has 14 amino acids. The CDR3 DNA follows: TGTGCCAGCAGCTTGGGACAGTCCAATCAGCCCCAGCATTTT. This encodes CASSLGQSNQPQHF.

This clone was observed a handful of times. The chain employs TRBV9 and TRBJ2-2, with TRBD1 as a possible D gene (6 bases). Germline values: CDR1 SGDLS, CDR2 YYNGEE. The CDR3 length is 16 residues. The V end was cut by 1 base, the J end by 0 bases, with 10 bases between. CDR3 loop: CASSVRQVANTGELFF. In nucleotides, the CDR3 is TGTGCCAGCAGCGTAAGACAGGTCGCGAACACCGGGGAGCTGTTTTTT.

The chain combines TRBV5-1 with TRBJ2-1, with D perhaps matching TRBD2 (6 bases). CDR1 and CDR2 from the germline V gene are SGHRS and YFSETQ. The V end was cut by 2 bases, the J end by 2 bases, with 8 bases between. This CDR3 is 14 amino acids long. The CDR3 sequence: CASSLPGAYNEQFF. DNA for the CDR3: TGCGCCAGCAGCTTACCGGGAGCCTACAATGAGCAGTTCTTC.

The chain is built from TRBV13 and TRBJ1-1; the match to TRBD1 covers 8 bases. Germline CDR1 reads PRHDT; CDR2 reads FYEKMQ (reference sequence). The length of the CDR3 is 12 residues. With V trimmed by 6 bases and J by 10 bases, 7 bases remained unmatched. The CDR3 DNA follows: TGTGCCAGCAGTTGGAAGGACAGGGCAGCTTTCTTT. Its protein product is CASSWKDRAAFF.

The chain is built from TRBV18 and TRBJ1-1; no clear D. Germline V CDR1 and CDR2: KGHSH, LQKENI. This CDR3 comprises 12 residues. The V end was cut by 6 bases, the J end by 7 bases, with 12 bases between. The CDR3 here is CASSSRQLEAFF. The CDR3 nucleotides are TGTGCCAGCTCTTCCCGCCAACTTGAAGCTTTCTTT.

CDR3 amino acids: CASSLTLGATEAFF. Written as DNA, the CDR3 is TGTGCCAGCAGCTTAACGTTGGGGGCCACTGAAGCTTTCTTT. V is TRBV7-3 and J is TRBJ1-1; a possible D gene is TRBD1 (6 bases). Germline CDR1 and CDR2: SGHTA and FQGTGA. V lost 0 bases and J lost 4, with 9 bases in between. The CDR3 has 14 amino acids.

CDR3 protein: CASTPIRGWWLFF. In nucleotides, the CDR3 is TGTGCCAGCACCCCCATACGAGGATGGTGGCTGTTTTTT. This chain uses TRBV12-3 or TRBV12-4 with TRBJ2-2; no definite D call. V dropped 7 bases and J dropped 13 bases, with 19 bases sitting between them. This CDR3 has 13 amino acids.

The chain combines TRBV5-4 with TRBJ1-2, with D possibly being TRBD1 (6 bases). Between the trimmed V and J ends, which lost 4 bases and 4 bases, there was a span of 11 bases. CDR1 and CDR2 from the germline V gene are SGHNT and YYREEE (reference sequence). The CDR3 has 13 amino acids. The CDR3 spells CASSETGIYGYTF. The CDR3 DNA reads TGTGCCAGCAGCGAAACAGGGATCTATGGCTACACCTTC.

The chain combines TRBV5-6 with TRBJ1-2; D unclear. The germline CDR1 and CDR2 sequences are SGHDT and YYEEEE. The CDR3 consists of 14 residues. Trimming shortened V by 1 base and J by 2 bases, and 9 bases separated the two germline ends. The CDR3 loop is CASSLWEGNYGYTF. The CDR3 nucleotides read TGTGCCAGCAGCTTGTGGGAGGGAAACTATGGCTACACCTTC.

The V gene is TRBV24-1, the J gene TRBJ2-5, with 7 bases aligning to TRBD2. The ends lost 3 bases at V and 4 bases at J; junction bases unmatched: 10. CDR3 length equals 16 residues. Germline V gene lookup returns CDR1 KGHDR and CDR2 SFDVKD. CDR3 sequence reads: CATSDPLGRDRETQYF. Written as DNA, the CDR3 is TGTGCCACCAGTGATCCCCTTGGGAGGGATCGAGAGACCCAGTACTTC.

This clone was detected once. The chain links TRBV10-3 to TRBJ2-5, with 10 bases matching TRBD2. The CDR3 is 18 residues long. Germline V gene data show CDR1 as ENHRY and CDR2 as SYGVKD. The V gene end was trimmed by 1 base and the J gene end by 5 bases; junction bases not matched to a gene: 13. CDR3 region: CAISEFQYQREGGETQYF. CDR3 nucleotides: TGTGCCATCAGTGAGTTCCAATATCAGCGGGAGGGCGGGGAGACCCAGTACTTC.

The CDR3 spells CASSEFLSGNTIYF. CDR3 DNA: TGTGCCAGCAGTGAATTTCTCTCTGGAAACACCATATATTTT. The chain carries TRBV2 and TRBJ1-3; D is unclear. The CDR3 runs 14 residues. Trimming shortened V by 2 bases and J by 0 bases, and 5 bases separated the two germline ends. Germline assignment: CDR1 SNHLY and CDR2 FYNNEI. The whole variable domain, filled in from reference TRBV2 and TRBJ1-3, reads EPEVTQTPSHQVTQMGQEVILRCVPISNHLYFYWYRQILGQKVEFLVSFYNNEISEKSEIFDDQFSVERPDGSNFTLKIRSTKLEDSAMYFCASSEFLSGNTIYFGEGSWLTVV.

This sequence joins TRBV3-1 (or the pseudogene TRBV3-2) and TRBJ2-5, with 8 bases identical to TRBD2. In germline, CDR1 is LGHDT, CDR2 YNNKEL (reference sequence). The V segment lost 0 bases and the J segment 2 bases; nucleotides outside the gene matches: 5. The CDR3 is 16 residues long. The CDR3 protein is CASSQEIRGGQETQYF. In nucleotides, the CDR3 is TGTGCCAGCAGCCAAGAAATACGGGGGGGTCAAGAGACCCAGTACTTC.

CDR3 nucleotides: TGTGCCAGCAGCTTAGCCGGACAGGCCTACGAGCAGTACTTC. Residues: CASSLAGQAYEQYF. This chain uses TRBV7-8 with TRBJ2-7; 7 nucleotides match TRBD1. Germline trimming cut 0 bases from V and 2 bases from J; bases unmatched to any gene: 1. The CDR3 spans 14 residues. CDR1 is SGHVS, CDR2 FQNEAQ, per germline.

This clone showed up just once. V gene TRBV2 combines with J gene TRBJ1-1; no clear D. The V gene lost 6 bases and the J gene lost 4 bases, with 9 bases spanning the gap. Germline V gene lookup returns CDR1 SNHLY and CDR2 FYNNEI. The CDR3 is 12 residues long. CDR3 loop: CASSPGSTEAFF. The DNA of the CDR3 is TGTGCCAGCAGCCCCGGGAGCACTGAAGCTTTCTTT.

V usage is TRBV3-1 (or the pseudogene TRBV3-2) and J usage is TRBJ2-3, with unresolved D. The CDR3 is made up of 14 amino acids. The germline V and J ends were trimmed by 2 bases and 4 bases, with 10 bases remaining between them. Germline V gene lookup returns CDR1 LGHDT and CDR2 YNNKEL (reference sequence). CDR3 amino acids: CASSQLISSDTQYF. The CDR3 region has the DNA TGTGCCAGCAGCCAACTAATCTCATCAGATACGCAGTATTTT.

This clone occurred once. The rearrangement links TRBV18 to TRBJ1-4, with D unclear. Germline V gene data show CDR1 as KGHSH and CDR2 as LQKENI. V gave up 6 bases and J gave up 8 bases, with 13 bases separating them. The CDR3 has 13 amino acids. CDR3 nucleotide sequence: TGTGCCAGCTCCCGGAGCCCATTGGAAAAACTGTTTTTT. This codes for CASSRSPLEKLFF.